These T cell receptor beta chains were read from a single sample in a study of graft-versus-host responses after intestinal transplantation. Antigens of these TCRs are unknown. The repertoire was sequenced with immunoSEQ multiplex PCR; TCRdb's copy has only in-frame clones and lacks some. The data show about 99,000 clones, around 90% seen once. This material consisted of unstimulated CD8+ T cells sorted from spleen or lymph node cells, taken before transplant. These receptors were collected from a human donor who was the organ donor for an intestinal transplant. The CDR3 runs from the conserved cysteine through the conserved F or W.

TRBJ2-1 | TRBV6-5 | CASSYADRGEQFF
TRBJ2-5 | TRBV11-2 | CASSYGQGSVQETQYF
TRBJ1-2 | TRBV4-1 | CASSQDLVNTAHRNYGYTF
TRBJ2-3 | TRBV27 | CASSSLAGAAFADTQYF
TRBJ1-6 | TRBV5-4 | CASTLLGANSPLHF
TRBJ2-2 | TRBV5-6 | CASSGPGLAGGTGELFF
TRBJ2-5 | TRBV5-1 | CASSLFRSIWETQYF
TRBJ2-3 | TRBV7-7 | CASSLGGLTDTQYF
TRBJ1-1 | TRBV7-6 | CASSHTLNTEAFF
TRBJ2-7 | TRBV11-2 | CASSLDAGSYEQYF
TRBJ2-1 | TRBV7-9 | CASSSTAQGAVGHNEQFF
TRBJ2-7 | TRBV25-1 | CASRGEVYEQYF
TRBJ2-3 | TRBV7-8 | CASSLYGGMGWDTDTQYF
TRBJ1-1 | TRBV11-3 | CASSSKQDIKNTEAFF
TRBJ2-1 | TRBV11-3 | CASSFYTGLPSYNEQFF
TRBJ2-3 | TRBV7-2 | CASSFSGTSGDTQYF
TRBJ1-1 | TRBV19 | CASNGGLTEAFF
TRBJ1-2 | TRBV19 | CASSHLPSGTGFYGYTF
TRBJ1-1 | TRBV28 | CASSLIPGHSNTEAFF
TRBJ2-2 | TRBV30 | CAWSGTDTGELFF
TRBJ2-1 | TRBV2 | CASSAPSGSLEQFF
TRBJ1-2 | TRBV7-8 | CASSLGGRGNYGYTF